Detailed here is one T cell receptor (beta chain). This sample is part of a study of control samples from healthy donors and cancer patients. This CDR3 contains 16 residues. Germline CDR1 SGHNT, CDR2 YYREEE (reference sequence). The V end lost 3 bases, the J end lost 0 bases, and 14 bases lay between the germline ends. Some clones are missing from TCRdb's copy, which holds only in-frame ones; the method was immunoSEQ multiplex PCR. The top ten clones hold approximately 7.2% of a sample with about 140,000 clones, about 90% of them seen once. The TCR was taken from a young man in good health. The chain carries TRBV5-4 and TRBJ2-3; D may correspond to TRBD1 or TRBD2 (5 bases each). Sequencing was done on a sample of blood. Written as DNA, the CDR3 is TGTGCCAGCAGCTCCGCCGGGACCCGAAGCACAGATACGCAGTATTTT. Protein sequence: CASSSAGTRSTDTQYF.